There are many counts of the clone carrying this T cell receptor beta chain. Antigen: not known. This sample was included in a study of T cells after yellow fever vaccination. Study-level information: Fractions low in cell number were prepared with SMART-Seq v4 Ultra Low Input.

TCRdb ran MiXCR on the 5' RACE reads and lists one entry per CDR3 protein. Of some 340,000 distinct CDR3 sequences listed, about 10% are singletons. Whole-study findings and limits: Abundant clonotypes (contaminants from the bulk population) could be present in FACS-sorted repertoires.

The CDR3 spans 15 residues. The V gene lost 5 bases and the J gene lost 0 bases, with 11 bases spanning the gap. The genes are TRBV12-3 or TRBV12-4 and TRBJ2-1; D may be TRBD1 (6 bases). The sequence was collected from a man between 18 and 29 years old who received the YFV17D yellow fever vaccine. The specimen comprised CD4+ T cells sorted from PBMCs, sampled 45 days after the yellow fever booster vaccination. The CDR3 loop reads CASSVTGSSYNEQFF. The DNA for the CDR3 is TGTGCCAGCAGTGTAACAGGGAGCTCCTACAATGAGCAGTTCTTC.